This T cell receptor (beta chain) is from a study of OX40 agonist ivuxolimab in advanced cancers. General observations from the study: The antigen specificity of the peripheral T cells (those that were expanded) was not determined. CD8+ T cells were the subset that, on average, had more expanded clones than CD4+. Normalized T-cell clonal expansion was also low in a subset of nonresponders.

A remark on this clone: Its antigen is unknown.

Only in-frame clones appear in the TCRdb table, and some are missing; sequencing was by immunoSEQ multiplex PCR. The sample carries around 60,000 clones, around 87% recorded once. The germline V gene has CDR1 LNHNV and CDR2 YYDKDF (reference sequence). This CDR3 spans 15 amino acids. The V and J genes are TRBV15 and TRBJ2-5, with no clear D. The last part of the DNA fits TRBJ2-7 better; the J call may be wrong. This clonotype was obtained from an adult with an advanced solid tumor such as melanoma, head and neck, liver or kidney cancer. Here the sequenced sample was CD4+ or CD8+ T cells sorted from blood, taken in a trial of the OX40 agonist ivuxolimab. This chain's CDR3 is CATSTSGVGLYEQYF. CDR3 DNA: TGTGCCACCAGCACGAGTGGGGTCGGTCTCTACGAGCAGTACTTC.